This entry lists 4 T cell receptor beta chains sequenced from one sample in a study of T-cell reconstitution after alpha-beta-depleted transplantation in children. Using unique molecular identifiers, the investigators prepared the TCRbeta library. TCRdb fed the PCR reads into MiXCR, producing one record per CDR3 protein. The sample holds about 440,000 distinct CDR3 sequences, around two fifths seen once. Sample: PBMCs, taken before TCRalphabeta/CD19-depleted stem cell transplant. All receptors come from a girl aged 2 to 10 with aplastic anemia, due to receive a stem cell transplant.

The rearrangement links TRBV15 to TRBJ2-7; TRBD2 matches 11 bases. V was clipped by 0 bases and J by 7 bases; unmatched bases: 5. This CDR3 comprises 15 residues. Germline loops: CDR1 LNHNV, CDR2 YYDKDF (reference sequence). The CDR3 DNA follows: TGTGCCACCAGCAGAGATTTACTAGCGGGAGTTGAGCAGTACTTC. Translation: CATSRDLLAGVEQYF.

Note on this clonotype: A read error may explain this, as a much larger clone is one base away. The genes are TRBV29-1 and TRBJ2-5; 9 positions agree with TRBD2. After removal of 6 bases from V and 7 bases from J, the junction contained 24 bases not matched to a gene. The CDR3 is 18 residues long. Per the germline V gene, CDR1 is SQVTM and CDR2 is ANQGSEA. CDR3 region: CSVALTSGTLSGRGTQYF. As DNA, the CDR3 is TGCAGCGTAGCCTTGACTAGCGGTACCTTATCGGGGAGAGGGACCCAGTACTTC.

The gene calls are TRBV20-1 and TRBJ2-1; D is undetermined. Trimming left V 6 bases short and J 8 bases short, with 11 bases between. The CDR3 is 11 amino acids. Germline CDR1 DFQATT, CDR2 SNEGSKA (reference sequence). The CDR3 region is CSARLLYEQFF. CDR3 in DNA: TGCAGTGCCCGTTTATTGTATGAGCAGTTCTTC.

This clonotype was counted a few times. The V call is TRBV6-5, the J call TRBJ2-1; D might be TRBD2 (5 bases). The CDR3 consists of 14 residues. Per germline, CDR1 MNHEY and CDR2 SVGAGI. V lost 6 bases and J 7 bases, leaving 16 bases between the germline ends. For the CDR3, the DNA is TGTGCCAGCAGGGGCGGGCCTGCATTTAATGAGCAGTTCTTC. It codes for CASRGGPAFNEQFF.